This entry describes one T cell receptor beta chain. Its antigen is unknown. The CDR3 runs 13 residues. J was trimmed by 1 base and V by 7 bases; bases with no gene match: 3. From germline, CDR1 is MNHEY and CDR2 SMNVEV (reference sequence). This entry belongs to a study of shared clonotypes between healthy human individuals. Points from the study as a whole: Naive CD4 clonotype sharing across several donors was around 5%.

Data came from immunoSEQ multiplex PCR; TCRdb stores just in-frame clones and leaves some out. This table has approximately 2.5 million clones, approximately 93% appearing once. This TCR came from a man between 18 and 35 years old in good health. Some clones in this sample may be carry-over from other donors' samples. The sample consisted of naive CD4+ T cells from PBMCs. The sample's subset: CD45RA+ positively selected. The gene calls are TRBV27 and TRBJ2-7; 8 bases align to TRBD1. The CDR3 sequence is CASKRTGSYEQYF. CDR3 sequence (DNA): TGTGCCAGCAAACGGACAGGGTCCTACGAGCAGTACTTC.